This T cell receptor (beta chain) was captured in a study of shared clonotypes between healthy human individuals. This clone showed up just a few times. Using immunoSEQ multiplex PCR, the repertoire was profiled, and TCRdb retains in-frame clones only, with some absent. Here the sample spans 2 million to 3 million clones, roughly 93% being singletons. This CDR3 has 15 residues. The germline V gene has CDR1 MNHEY and CDR2 SMNVEV (reference sequence). The V gene lost 5 bases and the J gene lost 1 base, with 14 bases spanning the gap. The specimen was naive CD4+ T cells from PBMCs. The subset was: CD45RA+ positively selected. The gene calls are TRBV27 and TRBJ1-1; weak D call: TRBD1 (5 bases). The source is a young man in good health. Some clones in this sample may be carry-over from other donors' samples. CDR3 residues: CASSRPGLQNTEAFF. CDR3 coding DNA: TGTGCCAGCAGTCGACCGGGACTCCAGAACACTGAAGCTTTCTTT.